The 24 T cell receptor beta chains below come from one sample, sequenced in a study of spatial heterogeneity in lung cancer (dated by TCRdb to between 2018 and 2021). The intended sense of this specimen's time point label: sample taken at primary tumor resection. Preparation of the library involved 5' RACE. The sequencer listed for this sample is NextSeq 500. The public reads were reprocessed in TCRdb via fastp at Q25 and MiXCR, keeping in-frame beta chains. Each record represents a unique CDR3 protein, reported with the most common genes and DNA among its rows. The sample table records about 39,000 distinct CDR3 sequences; approximately 3.1% of these occur just once. The ten largest make up about 37% of the sample. The specimen was normal lung tissue next to the tumor, collected at surgery. The receptors here all came from a male donor with early-stage non-small cell lung cancer.

The chain employs TRBV27 and TRBJ1-6; TRBD1 might be the D (6 bases). Trimming removed 1 base at V and 0 bases at J, with 22 bases between. Germline V lookup: CDR1 MNHEY, CDR2 SMNVEV (reference sequence). The CDR3 is 21 residues long. CDR3 nucleotides: TGTGCCAGCAGTTTATATGCGGGTCGAGGGACATTGAGCTCCTATAATTCACCCCTCCACTTT. It specifies CASSLYAGRGTLSSYNSPLHF.

This clonotype was picked up many times. The chain joins TRBV10-3 to TRBJ2-3; 9 nucleotides line up with TRBD1. V shed 6 bases and J 1 base; nucleotides not matched to a gene: 8. The CDR3 consists of 16 residues. Looked up from germline, CDR1 is ENHRY and CDR2 is SYGVKD. The DNA for the CDR3 is TGTGCCATCAGGACCGGGACAGGGTCTGGCACAGATACGCAGTATTTT. It codes for CAIRTGTGSGTDTQYF.

This clonotype was counted ten times or more. The J gene is TRBJ2-7, the V gene TRBV4-1; 7 nucleotides align to TRBD1. Germline CDR1 reads MGHRA; CDR2 reads YSYEKL. The CDR3 is 15 amino acids. V was pared by 2 bases and J by 3 bases, with 7 bases of the junction left unmatched. This CDR3 is CASSQNRDRGYEQYF. The DNA of the CDR3 is TGCGCCAGCAGCCAAAACCGGGACAGAGGCTACGAGCAGTACTTC.

This clonotype came up many times. V gene TRBV6-6 combines with J gene TRBJ1-6, with D uncertain. V was shortened by 5 bases and J by 9 bases, with 8 bases between the two germline ends. From germline, CDR1 is MNHNY and CDR2 SVGAGI (reference sequence). The CDR3 length is 12 residues. The CDR3, as DNA: TGTGCCAGCAGTCGGGAAGGTTCACCCCTCCACTTT. This codes for CASSREGSPLHF.

This clonotype was counted ten times or more. The gene calls are TRBV3-1 and TRBJ2-7; 10 bases line up with TRBD1. Germline CDR1 and CDR2: LGHDT and YNNKEL (reference sequence). The ends lost 4 bases at V and 5 bases at J; junction bases unmatched: 5. The CDR3 has 14 amino acids. CDR3 nucleotide sequence: TGTGCCAGCAGCCTGGACAGGGGGATGGACGAGCAGTACTTC. Translating it yields CASSLDRGMDEQYF.

This clonotype was seen many times. The rearrangement links TRBV20-1 to TRBJ2-5; D is undetermined. CDR1 is DFQATT and CDR2 is SNEGSKA in the germline V gene (reference sequence). The CDR3 is 11 residues long. Trimming removed 4 bases at V and 1 base at J, with 4 bases between. CDR3 coding DNA: TGCAGTGCTACTCCCCAAGAGACCCAGTACTTC. Residues: CSATPQETQYF.

This clonotype was counted many times. The chain links TRBV27 to TRBJ2-3; TRBD2 matches at 11 bases. CDR1 and CDR2 (germline): MNHEY, SMNVEV (reference sequence). V shed 5 bases and J 4 bases; nucleotides not matched to a gene: 2. The CDR3 spans 14 residues. CDR3 residues: CASSVAGGADTQYF. CDR3 nucleotide sequence: TGTGCCAGCAGTGTAGCGGGAGGGGCAGATACGCAGTATTTT.

This clonotype was observed many times. The chain carries TRBV5-1 and TRBJ2-4, with TRBD2 identical over 8 bases. The J segment lost 9 bases and the V segment lost 5 bases, leaving 4 bases of the junction unmatched. The CDR3 covers 12 residues. In germline, CDR1 is SGHRS, CDR2 YFSETQ. The DNA of the CDR3 is TGCGCCAGCAGTTGGAGCGGGGGCATTCAGTACTTC. It codes for CASSWSGGIQYF.

This clonotype was detected ten times or more. The V gene is TRBV7-3, the J gene TRBJ2-2; perhaps TRBD1 as D (5 bases). CDR1 and CDR2 from the germline V gene are SGHTA and FQGTGA. CDR3 length: 14 amino acids. The ends were cut back, 6 bases at V and 7 bases at J, with 15 bases in the middle. The CDR3 is CASSTGQRGGELFF. The CDR3 coding sequence is TGTGCCAGCAGTACTGGACAAAGGGGCGGGGAGCTGTTTTTT.

This clonotype was counted many times. This chain uses TRBV30 with TRBJ2-4, with D possibly being TRBD1 (6 bases). The germline V gene encodes CDR1 GTSNPN and CDR2 SVGIG (reference sequence). The CDR3 runs 14 residues. V lost 2 bases to trimming and J lost 0 bases, with 8 bases between them. In DNA, the CDR3 is TGTGCCTGGAGTAGGGGGTTAGCCAAAAACATTCAGTACTTC. It specifies CAWSRGLAKNIQYF.

At least ten counts were recorded for this clonotype. The rearrangement uses TRBV4-3 and TRBJ1-3; TRBD1 agrees at 7 bases. With V trimmed by 0 bases and J by 4 bases, 3 bases remained unmatched. The CDR3 has 15 residues. Germline assignment: CDR1 LGHNA and CDR2 YSLEER. The CDR3 reads CASSQEQGLGNTIYF. DNA of the CDR3: TGCGCCAGCAGCCAAGAACAGGGGCTAGGAAACACCATATATTTT.

The chain has TRBV10-3 and TRBJ1-1; 9 nucleotides align to TRBD1. The CDR3 is 14 residues long. Germline lookup yields CDR1 ENHRY and CDR2 SYGVKD. The CDR3: CTTIPGQGRTEAFF. CDR3 nucleotides: TGTACCACAATTCCGGGACAGGGAAGGACTGAAGCTTTCTTT.

This clonotype was recorded many times. CDR3 bases: TGTGCCAGCAGCGCCGTTGGACAGGGAGTTAGCACAGATACGCAGTATTTT. This translates into CASSAVGQGVSTDTQYF. The rearrangement joins TRBV28 to TRBJ2-3; 8 nucleotides match TRBD1. Germline V gene data show CDR1 as MDHEN and CDR2 as SYDVKM. V dropped 6 bases and J dropped 0; count of bases not matched to a gene: 11. This CDR3 comprises 17 residues.

This clonotype was counted at least ten times. The chain carries TRBV4-2 and TRBJ1-5; maybe TRBD1 (5 bases). CDR1 LGHNA and CDR2 YNFKEQ come from the germline V gene. The ends were cut back, 6 bases at V and 1 base at J, with 13 bases in the middle. The CDR3 runs 15 residues. The CDR3 loop is CASRDKAGSNQPQHF. The CDR3 nucleotides are TGTGCCAGCAGGGACAAGGCGGGCAGCAATCAGCCCCAGCATTTT.

This clonotype occurred many times. The chain joins TRBV12-3 or TRBV12-4 to TRBJ2-2; TRBD2 agrees at 8 bases. With V trimmed by 6 bases and J by 4 bases, 10 bases remained unmatched. The CDR3 extends over 16 amino acids. DNA of the CDR3: TGTGCCAGCAGGCCTCCGGGACTAGGCGGCACCGGGGAGCTGTTTTTT. This codes for CASRPPGLGGTGELFF.

This clonotype is large in the sample. The chain links TRBV12-3 or TRBV12-4 to TRBJ1-4; weak D call: TRBD1 (5 bases). This CDR3 has 13 amino acids. V shed 10 bases and J shed 8 bases, with 17 bases lying between them. In DNA, the CDR3 is TGTGCCAACTCCAAGGGGTTGTGGGAAAAACTGTTTTTT. Amino acids: CANSKGLWEKLFF.

This clonotype was observed at least ten times. The chain combines TRBV12-3 or TRBV12-4 with TRBJ2-2; D is unresolved. The CDR3 covers 16 residues. Trimming removed 4 bases at V and 6 bases at J, with 18 bases between. The CDR3 is CASSSPELGWSGELFF. The CDR3, as DNA: TGTGCCAGCAGTTCCCCGGAACTGGGTTGGTCCGGGGAGCTGTTTTTT.

This clonotype was seen at least ten times. The V gene is TRBV5-1, the J gene TRBJ2-7, with D unresolved. V lost 0 bases to trimming and J lost 3 bases, with 16 bases between them. The germline V gene encodes CDR1 SGHRS and CDR2 YFSETQ. The length of the CDR3 is 16 residues. CDR3 coding DNA: TGCGCCAGCAGCTTGGACTTCGGCTCTCCCGGCTACGAGCAGTACTTC. This codes for CASSLDFGSPGYEQYF.

A few counts support this clonotype. This chain connects TRBV7-2 to TRBJ2-7, with 11 bases identical to TRBD2. The J segment lost 2 bases and the V segment lost 5 bases, leaving 11 bases of the junction unmatched. CDR3 length: 17 amino acids. CDR1 and CDR2 (germline): SGHTA, FQGNSA. The CDR3 nucleotides are TGTGCCAGCAGCCCAAGGCGAACACTAGCGGGAGCCTACGAGCAGTACTTC. It encodes CASSPRRTLAGAYEQYF.

By sample share, this clonotype is medium-sized. V and J are TRBV7-2 and TRBJ2-1; tentatively, D is TRBD2 (6 bases). Germline CDR1 is SGHTA and CDR2 is FQGNSA. The V end was cut by 1 base, the J end by 8 bases, with 6 bases between. CDR3 length: 12 amino acids. The CDR3 DNA reads TGTGCCAGCAGCTTAGTAGCGGATGAGCAGTTCTTC. It codes for CASSLVADEQFF.

This clonotype was seen repeatedly, ten times or more. This chain links TRBV27 with TRBJ2-5, with D possibly matching TRBD2 (5 bases). The CDR3 is made up of 14 amino acids. Between the trimmed V and J ends, which lost 5 bases and 5 bases, there was a span of 15 bases. CDR1 and CDR2 (germline): MNHEY, SMNVEV (reference sequence). CDR3 nucleotides: TGTGCCAGCAGTCCAACCCGGGGTACGGAGACCCAGTACTTC. The encoded protein is CASSPTRGTETQYF.

This clonotype was observed at least ten times. The chain is built from TRBV7-3 and TRBJ2-5, with D maybe TRBD1 (5 bases). The CDR3 covers 15 residues. The ends were cut back, 4 bases at V and 1 base at J, with 13 bases in the middle. Germline V lookup: CDR1 SGHTA, CDR2 FQGTGA. CDR3 in DNA: TGTGCCAGCAGCTATCAGGGAAACCCCCAAGAGACCCAGTACTTC. It encodes CASSYQGNPQETQYF.

At least ten counts were recorded for this clonotype. CDR3 sequence reads: CASSSDPGGLTEAFF. CDR3 sequence (DNA): TGTGCCAGCAGTTCGGATCCGGGGGGCCTCACTGAAGCTTTCTTT. This chain connects TRBV12-3 or TRBV12-4 to TRBJ1-1, with D possibly being TRBD1 (6 bases). V lost 4 bases, J lost 4 bases, and 16 bases lay in between. The CDR3 covers 15 residues.

At least ten counts were recorded for this clonotype. The chain joins TRBV7-6 to TRBJ2-1; D may be TRBD1 (5 bases). V was shortened by 1 base and J by 4 bases, with 11 bases between the two germline ends. The germline CDR1 and CDR2 sequences are SGHVS and FNYEAQ. The CDR3 runs 15 residues. In DNA, the CDR3 is TGTGCCAGCAGCTTAGAGAACAGGCCTTACAATGAGCAGTTCTTC. Residues: CASSLENRPYNEQFF.